The 13 T cell receptor beta chains in this list originate from one sample, sequenced in a study of T-cell reconstitution after alpha-beta-depleted transplantation in children. Unique molecular identifiers featured in how the TCRbeta library was prepared. TCRdb processed the PCR reads anew with MiXCR; each CDR3 protein has one entry. This sample yields around 580,000 distinct CDR3 sequences, of which under 30% are seen a single time; 13% to 15% belongs to the top ten. This sample comprised PBMCs, mostly from graft donor cells, obtained 360 days after TCRalphabeta/CD19-depleted stem cell transplant. These receptors all come from a boy in the first two years of life who had a stem cell transplant for acute myeloid leukemia, so the T cells may come from the graft donor.

This clonotype was observed a few times. This sequence joins TRBV12-3 or TRBV12-4 and TRBJ2-5; D might be TRBD1 (6 bases). The CDR3 runs to 15 residues. The germline V and J ends were trimmed by 6 bases and 1 base, with 15 bases remaining between them. The CDR3 region has the DNA TGTGCCAGCAGACCGGACAGCGGATTCCAAGAGACCCAGTACTTC. Translation: CASRPDSGFQETQYF.

This clonotype turned up a few times. V is TRBV10-3 and J is TRBJ2-3, with D hard to call. The CDR3 is 13 amino acids. Germline CDR1 ENHRY, CDR2 SYGVKD. V gave up 1 base and J gave up 6 bases, with 8 bases separating them. DNA of the CDR3: TGTGCCATCAGTGAGTGGGTGATGGATACGCAGTATTTT. It codes for CAISEWVMDTQYF.

This clonotype has more than one count but fewer than ten. The chain carries TRBV20-1 and TRBJ1-2; D not certain. CDR1 and CDR2 (germline): DFQATT, SNEGSKA (reference sequence). V lost 1 base and J lost 1, with 7 bases in between. This CDR3 is built from 13 residues. CDR3 sequence (DNA): TGCAGTGCTAGAGGACACTTTAACTATGGCTACACCTTC. It is translated as CSARGHFNYGYTF.

This clonotype was observed at least ten times. The chain employs TRBV12-3 or TRBV12-4 and TRBJ1-2; no definite D call. This CDR3 is 13 amino acids long. Deletions cut 6 bases from V and 8 bases from J, with 16 bases between. In DNA form, the CDR3 reads TGTGCCAGCAGCCCTGGGGAGGGTTGGGGCTACACCTTC. It encodes CASSPGEGWGYTF.

This clonotype appeared many times. The chain employs TRBV20-1 and TRBJ2-1, with D perhaps being TRBD1 or TRBD2 (5 bases each). This CDR3 is 14 amino acids long. V was pared by 6 bases and J by 6 bases, with 18 bases between. Per germline, CDR1 DFQATT and CDR2 SNEGSKA (reference sequence). The CDR3 spells CSASGTLQANEQFF. In DNA form, the CDR3 reads TGCAGTGCAAGTGGGACGCTCCAGGCCAATGAGCAGTTCTTC.

The chain couples TRBV11-2 to TRBJ2-5, with a possible D match to TRBD2 (6 bases). The CDR3 spans 15 residues. The V gene lost 3 bases and the J gene lost 1 base, with 12 bases spanning the gap. Germline CDR1 SGHAT, CDR2 FQNNGV. CDR3 DNA sequence: TGTGCCAGCAGCTTCCCCTGGGGGGTCCAAGAGACCCAGTACTTC. Translating it yields CASSFPWGVQETQYF.

V and J are TRBV6-5 and TRBJ1-3; D gene ambiguous. CDR3 length: 15 residues. Trimming removed 0 bases at V and 6 bases at J, with 12 bases between. CDR1 is MNHEY, CDR2 SVGAGI, per germline. This CDR3 is CASSYSNPVSNTIYF. DNA of the CDR3: TGTGCCAGCAGTTACTCGAATCCAGTTTCAAACACCATATATTTT.

V gene TRBV24-1 combines with J gene TRBJ2-1, with D possibly matching TRBD2 (5 bases). Germline lookup yields CDR1 KGHDR and CDR2 SFDVKD. This CDR3 has 17 amino acids. The CDR3 DNA sequence: TGTGGGGCCAGTGATGGCAGGCCTGGGAGCTCCTACAATGAGCAGTTCTTC. Translated, it gives CGASDGRPGSSYNEQFF.

Only a few counts were recorded for this clonotype. The J gene is TRBJ2-3, the V gene TRBV29-1; D is ambiguous. In germline, CDR1 is SQVTM, CDR2 ANQGSEA. Trimming removed 4 bases at V and 2 bases at J, with 7 bases between. CDR3 length: 12 residues. The CDR3 nucleotides are TGCAGCGTTGGCGCTTTCACAGATACGCAGTATTTT. Translation: CSVGAFTDTQYF.

The V call is TRBV4-2, the J call TRBJ2-5, with 7 bases identical to TRBD2. This CDR3 has 17 residues. Germline trimming cut 3 bases from V and 0 bases from J; bases unmatched to any gene: 10. Per the germline V gene, CDR1 is LGHNA and CDR2 is YNFKEQ. CDR3 sequence: CASSQLGGAGDQETQYF. CDR3 coding DNA: TGTGCCAGCAGCCAGTTGGGAGGGGCTGGGGACCAAGAGACCCAGTACTTC.

Worth noting for this clonotype: Compared with germline, one end of the junction differs, possibly owing to a read error. The V gene is TRBV2, the J gene TRBJ2-1, with D possibly matching TRBD2 (7 bases). Germline CDR1 and CDR2: SNHLY and FYNNEI. This CDR3 is 12 amino acids long. CDR3 residues: CASSGGGTHPIF. The CDR3 region has the DNA TGTGCCAGCAGTGGGGGGGGGACACACCCAATCTTC. Full variable domain (outside the CDR3, taken from reference TRBV2 and TRBJ2-1): EPEVTQTPSHQVTQMGQEVILRCVPISNHLYFYWYRQILGQKVEFLVSFYNNEISEKSEIFDDQFSVERPDGSNFTLKIRSTKLEDSAMYFCASSGGGTHPIFGPGTRLTVL.

This clonotype was detected a few times. This sequence joins TRBV12-3 or TRBV12-4 and TRBJ1-2; D remains unclear. V dropped 3 bases and J dropped 5 bases, with 13 bases sitting between them. CDR3 length: 14 residues. The CDR3 DNA is TGTGCCAGCAGTTTCTGGAGGACCGATTATGGCTACACCTTC. Encoded protein: CASSFWRTDYGYTF.

This clonotype was detected a few times. This chain links TRBV4-3 with TRBJ1-2, with a weak D call TRBD1 (6 bases). V lost 1 base, J lost 4 bases, and 19 bases lay in between. The CDR3 runs 17 residues. Germline V CDR1 and CDR2: LGHNA, YSLEER. CDR3 bases: TGCGCCAGCAGCCAAGGCTGGGTCACAGGGAACAGCTATGGCTACACCTTC. Translation: CASSQGWVTGNSYGYTF.